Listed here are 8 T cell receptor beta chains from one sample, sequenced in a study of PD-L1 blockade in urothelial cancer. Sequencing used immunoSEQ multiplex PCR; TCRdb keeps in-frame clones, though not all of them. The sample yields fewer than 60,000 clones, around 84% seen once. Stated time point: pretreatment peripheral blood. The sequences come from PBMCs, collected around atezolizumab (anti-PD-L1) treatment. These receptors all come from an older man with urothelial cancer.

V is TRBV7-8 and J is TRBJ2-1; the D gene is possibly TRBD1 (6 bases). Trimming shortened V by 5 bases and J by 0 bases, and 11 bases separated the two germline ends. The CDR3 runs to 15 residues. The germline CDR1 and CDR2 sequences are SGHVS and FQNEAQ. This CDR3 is CASSPGTPSYNEQFF. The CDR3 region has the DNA TGTGCCAGCAGCCCCGGGACACCCTCCTACAATGAGCAGTTCTTC.

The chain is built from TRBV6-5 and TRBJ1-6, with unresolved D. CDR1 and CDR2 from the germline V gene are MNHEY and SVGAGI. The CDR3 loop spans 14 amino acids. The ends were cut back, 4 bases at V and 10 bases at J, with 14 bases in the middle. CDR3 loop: CASSSQDPHSPLHF. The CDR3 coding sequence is TGTGCCAGCAGTTCCCAAGATCCACACTCACCCCTCCACTTT.

CDR3 sequence (DNA): TGTGCCAGCAGTCTTCAGGGGGCGAGTACTGAAGCTTTCTTT. The encoded protein is CASSLQGASTEAFF. This chain uses TRBV6-1 with TRBJ1-1; TRBD1 matches 8 bases. This CDR3 comprises 14 residues. CDR1 is MNHNS, CDR2 SASEGT, per germline. V shed 5 bases and J 5 bases; nucleotides not matched to a gene: 7.

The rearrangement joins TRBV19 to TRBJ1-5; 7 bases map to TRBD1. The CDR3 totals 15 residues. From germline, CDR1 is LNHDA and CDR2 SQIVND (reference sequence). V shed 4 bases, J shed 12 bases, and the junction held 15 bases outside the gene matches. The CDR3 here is CASSTQTGKQSVQHF. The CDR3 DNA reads TGTGCCAGTAGTACCCAGACAGGGAAACAATCAGTCCAGCATTTT.

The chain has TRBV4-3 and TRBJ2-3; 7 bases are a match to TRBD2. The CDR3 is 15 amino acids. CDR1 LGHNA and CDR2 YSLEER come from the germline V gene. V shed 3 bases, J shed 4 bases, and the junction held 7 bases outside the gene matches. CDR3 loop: CASSQGARGADTQYF. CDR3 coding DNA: TGCGCCAGCAGCCAGGGCGCACGGGGGGCAGATACGCAGTATTTT.

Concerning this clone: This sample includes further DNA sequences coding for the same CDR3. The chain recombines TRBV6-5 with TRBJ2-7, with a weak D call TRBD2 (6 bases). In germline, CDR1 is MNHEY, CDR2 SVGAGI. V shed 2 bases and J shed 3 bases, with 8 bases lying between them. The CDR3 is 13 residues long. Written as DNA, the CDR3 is TGTGCCAGCAGTTACAGGCGGGGCTACGAGCAGTACTTC. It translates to CASSYRRGYEQYF.

The CDR3, as DNA: TGTGCCAGCAGCCAGAGGGGGACAGGGCCCGATGAGCAGTTCTTC. Translating gives CASSQRGTGPDEQFF. The chain recombines TRBV11-3 with TRBJ2-1; TRBD1 matches 9 bases. After removal of 5 bases from V and 8 bases from J, the junction contained 10 bases not matched to a gene. The CDR3 has 15 residues. The V gene's germline CDR1 is SGHNT and CDR2 YENEEA.

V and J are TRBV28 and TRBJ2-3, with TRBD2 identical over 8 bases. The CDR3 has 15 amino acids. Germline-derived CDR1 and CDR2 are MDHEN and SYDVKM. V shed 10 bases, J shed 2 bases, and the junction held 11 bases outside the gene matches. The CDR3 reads CATLKEREITDTQYF. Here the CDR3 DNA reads TGTGCCACCCTAAAGGAGCGGGAGATCACAGATACGCAGTATTTT.